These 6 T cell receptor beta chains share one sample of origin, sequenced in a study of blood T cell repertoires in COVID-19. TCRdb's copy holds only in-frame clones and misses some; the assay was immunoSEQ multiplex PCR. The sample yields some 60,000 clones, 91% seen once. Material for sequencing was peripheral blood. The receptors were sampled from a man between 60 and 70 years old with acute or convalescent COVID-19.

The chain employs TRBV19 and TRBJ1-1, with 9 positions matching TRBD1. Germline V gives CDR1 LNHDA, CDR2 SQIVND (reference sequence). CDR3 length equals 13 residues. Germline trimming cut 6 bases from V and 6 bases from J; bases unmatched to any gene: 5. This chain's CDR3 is CASRGQGDAEAFF. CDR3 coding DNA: TGTGCCAGTAGGGGACAGGGAGATGCTGAAGCTTTCTTT.

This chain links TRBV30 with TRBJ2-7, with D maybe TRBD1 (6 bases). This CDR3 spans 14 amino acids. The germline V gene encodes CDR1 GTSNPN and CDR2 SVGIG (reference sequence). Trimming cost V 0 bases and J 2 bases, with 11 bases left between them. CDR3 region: CAWSVGSGAYEQYF. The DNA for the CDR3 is TGTGCCTGGAGTGTAGGCTCAGGGGCCTACGAGCAGTACTTC.

The CDR3 sequence: CASSLDRGSYNEQFF. In DNA form, the CDR3 reads TGTGCCAGCAGTTTGGACAGGGGCTCCTACAATGAGCAGTTCTTC. This chain uses TRBV3-1 (or the pseudogene TRBV3-2) with TRBJ2-1; 9 bases fit TRBD1. Germline lookup yields CDR1 LGHDT and CDR2 YNNKEL (reference sequence). V dropped 6 bases and J dropped 0; count of bases not matched to a gene: 3. The CDR3 is 15 amino acids.

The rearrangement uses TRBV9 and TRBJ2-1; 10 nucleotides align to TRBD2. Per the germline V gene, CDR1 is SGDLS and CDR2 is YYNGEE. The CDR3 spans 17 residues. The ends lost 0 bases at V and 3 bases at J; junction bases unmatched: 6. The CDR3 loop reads CASSVGGTSVHYNEQFF. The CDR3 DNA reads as TGTGCCAGCAGCGTAGGGGGGACTAGCGTTCACTACAATGAGCAGTTCTTC.

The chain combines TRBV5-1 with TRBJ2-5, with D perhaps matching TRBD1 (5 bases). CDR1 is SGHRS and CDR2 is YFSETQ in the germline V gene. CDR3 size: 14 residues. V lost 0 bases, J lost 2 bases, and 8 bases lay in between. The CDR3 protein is CASSLGGGQETQYF. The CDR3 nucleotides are TGCGCCAGCAGCTTGGGGGGCGGTCAAGAGACCCAGTACTTC.

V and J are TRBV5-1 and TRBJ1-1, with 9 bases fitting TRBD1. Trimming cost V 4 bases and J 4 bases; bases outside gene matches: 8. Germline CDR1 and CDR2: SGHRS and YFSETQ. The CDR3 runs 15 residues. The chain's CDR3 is CASSLGTGRGTEAFF. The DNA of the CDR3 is TGCGCCAGCAGCCTAGGGACAGGGAGGGGCACTGAAGCTTTCTTT.